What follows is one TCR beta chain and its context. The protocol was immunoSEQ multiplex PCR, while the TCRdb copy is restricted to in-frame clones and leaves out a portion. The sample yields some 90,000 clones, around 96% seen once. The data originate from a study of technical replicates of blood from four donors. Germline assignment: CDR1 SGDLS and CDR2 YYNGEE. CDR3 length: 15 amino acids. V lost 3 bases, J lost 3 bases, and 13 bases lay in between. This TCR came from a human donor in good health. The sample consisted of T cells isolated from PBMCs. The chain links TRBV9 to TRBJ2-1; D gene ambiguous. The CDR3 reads CASSGGASFYNEQFF. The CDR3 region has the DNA TGTGCCAGCAGCGGAGGTGCCTCCTTCTACAATGAGCAGTTCTTC.